The 32 T cell receptor beta chains below come from one sample, sequenced in a study of OX40 agonist ivuxolimab in advanced cancers. The assay was immunoSEQ multiplex PCR, and TCRdb's table has in-frame clones only and misses some. The sample records around 150,000 clones, about 93% being singletons. The sequenced sample was CD4+ or CD8+ T cells sorted from blood, obtained in a trial of the OX40 agonist ivuxolimab. These receptors originate from an adult with an advanced solid tumor such as melanoma, head and neck, liver or kidney cancer.

This clone appeared a single time. CDR3 coding DNA: TGTGCCAGCAGTTACCGGACTAGCGGGGGGCCGGGAGAGCAGTTCTTC. Its translation: CASSYRTSGGPGEQFF. The chain carries TRBV27 and TRBJ2-1; 14 nucleotides align to TRBD2. The germline V gene has CDR1 MNHEY and CDR2 SMNVEV (reference sequence). After removal of 4 bases from V and 10 bases from J, the junction contained 9 bases not matched to a gene. This CDR3 is 16 amino acids long.

The genes are TRBV5-4 and TRBJ2-7; the D gene could be TRBD1 or TRBD2 (5 bases each). V was clipped by 4 bases and J by 4 bases, with 15 bases between them. The CDR3 runs to 14 residues. Per the germline V gene, CDR1 is SGHNT and CDR2 is YYREEE (reference sequence). CDR3 amino acids: CASSPAGDPYEQYF. In DNA form, the CDR3 reads TGTGCCAGCAGCCCTGCCGGGGACCCGTACGAGCAGTACTTC.

V is TRBV2 and J is TRBJ1-1; tentative D call: TRBD1 (6 bases). Germline V CDR1 and CDR2: SNHLY, FYNNEI. This CDR3 region has 13 residues. Deletions cut 5 bases from V and 4 bases from J, with 11 bases between. In nucleotides, the CDR3 is TGTGCCAGCAGTCCTCAAGGGGGCACTGAAGCTTTCTTT. This sequence encodes CASSPQGGTEAFF. Full variable domain (rest looked up from reference TRBV2 and TRBJ1-1): EPEVTQTPSHQVTQMGQEVILRCVPISNHLYFYWYRQILGQKVEFLVSFYNNEISEKSEIFDDQFSVERPDGSNFTLKIRSTKLEDSAMYFCASSPQGGTEAFFGQGTRLTVV.

The V gene is TRBV5-1, the J gene TRBJ1-3; no clear D. V was clipped by 8 bases and J by 1 base, with 19 bases between them. Germline V gene data show CDR1 as SGHRS and CDR2 as YFSETQ. The CDR3 has 16 residues. The CDR3 region is CASQSRPATSGNTIYF. CDR3 sequence (DNA): TGCGCCAGTCAATCAAGGCCCGCCACATCTGGAAACACCATATATTTT.

The CDR3 is CASSISSGGEAFF. DNA for the CDR3: TGTGCCAGCAGCATATCATCGGGCGGTGAAGCTTTCTTT. The gene calls are TRBV11-2 and TRBJ1-1; D remains ambiguous. Germline-derived CDR1 and CDR2 are SGHAT and FQNNGV. The ends were cut back, 5 bases at V and 7 bases at J, with 14 bases in the middle. This CDR3 spans 13 amino acids.

V usage is TRBV7-8 and J usage is TRBJ2-1; D not certain. CDR3 length: 17 amino acids. V dropped 2 bases and J dropped 4 bases, with 18 bases sitting between them. CDR1 is SGHVS and CDR2 is FQNEAQ in the germline V gene. CDR3 coding DNA: TGTGCCAGCAGCTTAAAAGTTTCGGTCGTCTATTACAATGAGCAGTTCTTC. Amino acids: CASSLKVSVVYYNEQFF.

The J gene is TRBJ1-5, the V gene TRBV2; a weak D match, TRBD1 (6 bases). The CDR3 is made up of 14 amino acids. V lost 4 bases and J lost 3, with 10 bases in between. Looked up from germline, CDR1 is SNHLY and CDR2 is FYNNEI. The CDR3 protein is CASSVDRNNQPQHF. The CDR3, as DNA: TGTGCCAGCAGTGTTGACAGGAACAATCAGCCCCAGCATTTT.

V and J are TRBV6-1 and TRBJ1-5; TRBD1 is a possible D gene (6 bases). Germline-derived CDR1 and CDR2 are MNHNS and SASEGT. The CDR3 is 14 amino acids. Trimming took 5 bases from V and 0 from J, leaving 8 bases between them. The CDR3 region has the DNA TGTGCCAGCAGTCCACAGGGTAGCAATCAGCCCCAGCATTTT. Amino acid sequence: CASSPQGSNQPQHF.

This rearrangement joins TRBV28 to TRBJ2-2, with a weak D call TRBD2 (5 bases). V dropped 4 bases and J dropped 9 bases, with 21 bases sitting between them. The germline V gene encodes CDR1 MDHEN and CDR2 SYDVKM. This CDR3 is built from 16 residues. CDR3 protein: CASSWASYDRGRELFF. CDR3 nucleotide sequence: TGTGCCAGCAGTTGGGCCTCCTATGATCGGGGAAGGGAGCTGTTTTTT. Supplemented by reference TRBV28 and TRBJ2-2, the full variable domain reads DVKVTQSSRYLVKRTGEKVFLECVQDMDHENMFWYRQDPGLGLRLIYFSYDVKMKEKGDIPEGYSVSREKKERFSLILESASTNQTSMYLCASSWASYDRGRELFFGEGSRLTVL.

The chain recombines TRBV4-2 with TRBJ2-2; the match to TRBD2 covers 7 bases. The germline CDR1 and CDR2 sequences are LGHNA and YNFKEQ. The J segment lost 0 bases and the V segment lost 4 bases, leaving 8 bases of the junction unmatched. This CDR3 has 17 residues. For the CDR3, the DNA is TGTGCCAGCAGCCCCTCCCCGCTAGCGGCGAACACCGGGGAGCTGTTTTTT. As protein: CASSPSPLAANTGELFF.

The chain links TRBV5-6 to TRBJ2-3; 10 bases align to TRBD2. CDR3 length equals 16 residues. Germline V CDR1 and CDR2: SGHDT, YYEEEE. V lost 5 bases, J lost 4 bases, and 10 bases stayed unmatched. DNA for the CDR3: TGTGCCAGCAGTCGGGGGGCTAGCGGGAGTCCAGATACGCAGTATTTT. It translates to CASSRGASGSPDTQYF.

The chain carries TRBV7-9 and TRBJ2-7; TRBD2 might be the D (6 bases). CDR3 length equals 15 residues. V was cut by 3 bases and J by 0 bases, with 12 bases left in between. Germline V lookup: CDR1 SEHNR, CDR2 FQNEAQ (reference sequence). The CDR3 spells CASSFPGTASYEQYF. CDR3 bases: TGTGCCAGCAGCTTCCCCGGGACTGCCTCCTACGAGCAGTACTTC.

This chain connects TRBV18 to TRBJ2-7; 8 bases are shared with TRBD1. Germline CDR1 and CDR2: KGHSH and LQKENI. The CDR3 runs 14 residues. Trimming at V came to 3 bases and at J to 2 bases, leaving 3 bases not matched to a gene. CDR3 bases: TGTGCCAGCTCACCGGACAGGGTAGCCTACGAGCAGTACTTC. It specifies CASSPDRVAYEQYF.

The genes are TRBV7-6 and TRBJ2-7, with 7 bases fitting TRBD1. V lost 1 base and J lost 5; bases outside the gene matches: 5. This CDR3 spans 14 amino acids. Germline-derived CDR1 and CDR2 are SGHVS and FNYEAQ. The CDR3 region has the DNA TGTGCCAGCAGCTTAGTCACAGGGGCGGACGAGCAGTACTTC. This codes for CASSLVTGADEQYF.

CDR3 in DNA: TGTGCCAGCAGCGGGGGACAGGGCATCACTGAAGCTTTCTTT. Its translation: CASSGGQGITEAFF. The gene calls are TRBV7-2 and TRBJ1-1; 9 bases map to TRBD1. Germline V gives CDR1 SGHTA, CDR2 FQGNSA. There are 14 residues in the CDR3. V lost 5 bases, J lost 4 bases, and 5 bases stayed unmatched.

This clone appeared once. The CDR3 is CASINDNNYGYTF. CDR3 nucleotides: TGTGCCAGCATCAATGATAATAACTATGGCTACACCTTC. V and J are TRBV6-5 and TRBJ1-2; D ambiguous. This CDR3 spans 13 amino acids. Germline V CDR1 and CDR2: MNHEY, SVGAGI. Trimming pared 7 bases from V and 1 base from J, leaving 10 bases between.

On this clone: Other DNA sequences in the sample encode the same CDR3. The gene calls are TRBV19 and TRBJ2-2; 9 nucleotides line up with TRBD1. V lost 10 bases to trimming and J lost 2 bases; unmatched junction nucleotides: 11. Germline V CDR1 and CDR2: LNHDA, SQIVND (reference sequence). The length of the CDR3 is 16 residues. CDR3: CATRTGVTSNTGELFF. CDR3 coding DNA: TGTGCCACCCGGACAGGGGTTACCTCCAACACCGGGGAGCTGTTTTTT.

The chain couples TRBV30 to TRBJ1-2; a weak D match, TRBD1 (5 bases). The germline gives CDR1 GTSNPN, CDR2 SVGIG (reference sequence). V lost 2 bases to trimming and J lost 4 bases, with 11 bases between them. There are 13 residues in the CDR3. CDR3 coding DNA: TGTGCCTGGAGTCCCCAGGGTGCCTATGGCTACACCTTC. Translating gives CAWSPQGAYGYTF. The full variable domain, in which reference TRBV30 and TRBJ1-2 provide the parts outside the CDR3, is SQTIHQWPATLVQPVGSPLSLECTVEGTSNPNLYWYRQAAGRGLQLLFYSVGIGQISSEVPQNLSASRPQDRQFILSSKKLLLSDSGFYLCAWSPQGAYGYTFGSGTRLTVV.

The chain is built from TRBV2 and TRBJ1-5; D is unclear. There are 14 residues in the CDR3. Germline CDR1 and CDR2: SNHLY and FYNNEI. Trimming removed 2 bases from V and 4 bases from J, with 9 bases in between. The CDR3, as DNA: TGTGCCAGCAGTGAAAGGATTTTAAATCAGCCCCAGCATTTT. It encodes CASSERILNQPQHF. Full variable domain (missing parts from reference TRBV2 and TRBJ1-5): EPEVTQTPSHQVTQMGQEVILRCVPISNHLYFYWYRQILGQKVEFLVSFYNNEISEKSEIFDDQFSVERPDGSNFTLKIRSTKLEDSAMYFCASSERILNQPQHFGDGTRLSIL.

This sequence joins TRBV6-5 and TRBJ1-1; tentative D call: TRBD1 (5 bases). Trimming removed 6 bases at V and 3 bases at J, with 5 bases between. The CDR3 runs 11 residues. Germline CDR1 MNHEY, CDR2 SVGAGI. CDR3 in DNA: TGTGCCAGCAGGGGGGACACTGAAGCTTTCTTT. Translated: CASRGDTEAFF.

CDR3 DNA: TGCGCCAGCAGCCAAGAAATCAGAATTGGTGAGCAGTTCTTC. Translated, it gives CASSQEIRIGEQFF. The chain combines TRBV4-1 with TRBJ2-1; D remains ambiguous. The CDR3 sequence is 14 residues long. Trimming removed 0 bases at V and 9 bases at J, with 12 bases between. The germline CDR1 and CDR2 sequences are MGHRA and YSYEKL.

In its sample, this clone was seen a few times. The chain links TRBV2 to TRBJ2-4, with TRBD2 identical over 7 bases. Germline values: CDR1 SNHLY, CDR2 FYNNEI. CDR3 length: 13 residues. V was clipped by 4 bases and J by 6 bases; unmatched bases: 3. The DNA of the CDR3 is TGTGCCAGCAGTGGGACGGGGGGAAACATTCAGTACTTC. Its protein is CASSGTGGNIQYF.

The chain carries TRBV4-3 and TRBJ1-4; D uncertain. Per the germline V gene, CDR1 is LGHNA and CDR2 is YSLEER. V was trimmed by 1 base and J by 0 bases, leaving 6 bases between them. There are 15 residues in the CDR3. CDR3 in amino acids: CASSQAFATNEKLFF. In DNA form, the CDR3 reads TGCGCCAGCAGCCAAGCGTTTGCAACTAATGAAAAACTGTTTTTT.

As to this clone: The sample holds other DNA sequences that translate to the same CDR3. The V gene is TRBV7-2, the J gene TRBJ1-1, with TRBD1 matching 7 bases. The CDR3 has 13 residues. Germline V gene sequence: CDR1 SGHTA, CDR2 FQGNSA. Unmatched junction bases numbered 4, after V lost 6 bases and J lost 3 bases. The CDR3 is CASSRQGDTEAFF. The CDR3 coding sequence is TGTGCCAGCAGTAGACAGGGAGACACTGAAGCTTTCTTT.

V is TRBV5-4 and J is TRBJ2-2, with unresolved D. Germline CDR1 SGHNT, CDR2 YYREEE (reference sequence). The ends were cut back, 0 bases at V and 0 bases at J, with 6 bases in the middle. The CDR3 totals 15 residues. In nucleotides, the CDR3 is TGTGCCAGCAGCTTGGGAGCACCGAACACCGGGGAGCTGTTTTTT. Amino acids: CASSLGAPNTGELFF.

This clone was detected once. The CDR3 bases are TGTGCCAGCAGCTTAGTTAGGCCGACCGAGGGCAATTCACCCCTCCACTTT. Translated: CASSLVRPTEGNSPLHF. J is TRBJ1-6 and V is TRBV7-2; D remains unclear. Looked up from germline, CDR1 is SGHTA and CDR2 is FQGNSA. The CDR3 consists of 17 residues. V was cut by 1 base and J by 7 bases, with 17 bases left in between.

The rearrangement joins TRBV7-6 to TRBJ1-2; D call uncertain. Per germline, CDR1 SGHVS and CDR2 FNYEAQ. Trimming left V 1 base short and J 9 bases short, with 15 bases between. The CDR3 runs 14 residues. The CDR3 here is CASSLGSGLGSYTF. In nucleotides, the CDR3 is TGTGCCAGCAGCTTAGGTTCGGGCCTTGGGAGCTACACCTTC.

This clone was seen once. The V gene is TRBV18, the J gene TRBJ2-7, with D uncertain. The CDR3 loop spans 11 amino acids. Trimming took 6 bases from V and 6 from J, leaving 9 bases between them. CDR1 and CDR2 (germline): KGHSH, LQKENI. The CDR3 DNA is TGTGCCAGCTCCGGGCCCCCCGAGCAGTACTTC. This codes for CASSGPPEQYF.

The V gene is TRBV9, the J gene TRBJ2-7; 7 bases align to TRBD2. V lost 5 bases, J lost 3 bases, and 5 bases stayed unmatched. Germline CDR1 SGDLS, CDR2 YYNGEE. The CDR3 length is 13 residues. This CDR3 is CASSFRGSYEQYF. Written as DNA, the CDR3 is TGTGCCAGCAGTTTTCGCGGGAGCTACGAGCAGTACTTC.

The V call is TRBV10-3, the J call TRBJ1-2; 9 bases are shared with TRBD1. The CDR3 is 15 residues long. V was clipped by 6 bases and J by 2 bases; unmatched bases: 7. Germline-derived CDR1 and CDR2 are ENHRY and SYGVKD. In DNA form, the CDR3 reads TGTGCCATCAGGCCGACAGGGGGGCTAAACTATGGCTACACCTTC. Its translation is CAIRPTGGLNYGYTF.

J is TRBJ1-1 and V is TRBV25-1; D unresolved. Germline-derived CDR1 and CDR2 are MGHDK and SYGVNS. The CDR3 covers 13 residues. V was clipped by 1 base and J by 3 bases, with 6 bases between them. DNA of the CDR3: TGTGCCAGCAGTGAATTTTGGGACACTGAAGCTTTCTTT. Translating it yields CASSEFWDTEAFF.

This clone was detected once. This chain links TRBV4-3 with TRBJ2-5; the match to TRBD2 covers 13 bases. Near its end, the DNA agrees better with TRBJ2-7, so the J call may be wrong. This CDR3 spans 15 amino acids. The V gene's germline CDR1 is LGHNA and CDR2 YSLEER. The CDR3 region has the DNA TGCGCCAGCAGCCAAGGGACTAGCGGGGGCTACGAGCAGTACTTC. It yields the protein CASSQGTSGGYEQYF.